The entry below gives a single T cell receptor beta chain sequence along with its context. No cognate antigen has been identified for it. Base qualities are not provided; no much larger clone lies one nucleotide away. This same CDR3 is encoded by further DNA sequences in the sample. Healthy HIV-negative adults with no recently reported acute infections or vaccinations were included as donors. Only Caucasian adults living in Nashville, Tennessee, USA were represented among the donors. Magnetic negative selection was used to enrich CD4+ T cells, after which naive cells were positively selected on CD45RA and the negative fraction became the memory subset. After blood collection by leukapheresis, PBMCs were isolated using Ficoll-Histopaque density gradient centrifugation and then cryopreserved in the vapor phase of liquid nitrogen. Analytical flow cytometry was used to check the purity and quantity of every magnetically sorted T cell population. Genomic DNA was isolated from every sorted fraction and measured by UV absorbance on a Nanodrop 2000c.

These data originate in a study of shared clonotypes between healthy human individuals (dated by TCRdb to 2019 to 2021). Regarding the study in general: A few men and a couple of women, aged 18 to 49 years, made up the cohort. For each donor, three plates each were used for CD4 naive and CD4 memory, two plates were used for CD8 naive, and one plate was used for CD8 memory. To estimate repertoire size and how much clonotype sharing occurs between individuals, the study deeply sequenced the blood TCR repertoires of five healthy adults. Libraries were prepared and TCR repertoires were sequenced by different laboratories using diverse techniques, in order to increase sequencing depth and limit assay-specific biases. Between about 0.94 and 8.9 billion PBMCs per donor were obtained by leukapheresis. What the authors observed across the whole study: Only blood was sampled, and tissue TCR repertoires likely differ from those in blood. Based on pairwise subsampling, the degree of clonotype sharing among donors was expected to be affected by sequencing depth. The genetic and exposure-history diversity represented was limited by the small number of donors. About 4.5% of naive CD4, 3.5% of naive CD8, approximately 2% of memory CD4, and 0.4% of memory CD8 clonotypes were shared across a handful of donors. Higher generation probabilities were observed for clonotypes shared by all four sorted-subset donors than for non-shared clonotypes. Incomplete sequencing was indicated by rarefaction of sorted-subset datasets, despite the large sequencing depth. Naive subsets generally had larger estimated clonotype richness than memory subsets.

TCR CDR3 regions were amplified from genomic DNA by multiplex PCR using the deep immunoSEQ assay. Genomic DNA extracted from each cell subset was distributed evenly over all wells of several immunoSEQ 96-well plates, and each plate served as one replicate. For sorted subsets, roughly 200 ng of genomic DNA, equivalent to about 30,000 T cell genomes, went into each replicate PCR. The purified libraries were quantified using a Qubit 3.0 fluorometer, sized with a Bioanalyzer 2100, and then quantified again using the KAPA Library Quantification kit. Every immunoSEQ 96-well plate was sequenced on a dedicated single-read 150-cycle Illumina NextSeq 550 flow cell. In the paper's pipeline: Because only junctional sequences without quality scores were contained in the immunoSEQ output, filtering matching that applied to full-length reads could not be performed. To assign V/J genes and CDR3, sequences were annotated using PyIR, a Python wrapper for IgBLAST v1.9, with IMGT germline references. Any read was removed if the V/J assignment was weak (E-value above 1e-6), the CDR3 was missing, or the read contained stop codons, out-of-frame junctions, or ambiguous translated residues. A V3J clonotype was defined by an identical inferred V gene, J gene, and CDR3 amino acid sequence. To compute the percentage overlap between repertoires, the number of shared unique clonotypes was divided by the size of the smaller repertoire. Repertoire richness was assessed with RTK rarefaction, the Chao1 estimator, and Recon v2.1 estimates of unobserved clonotypes. OLGA was used to compute generation probabilities for all TCRbeta clonotypes that the gDNA method yielded from four donors. The source is immuneACCESS, and TCRdb retained only in-frame sequences with V and J called. Part of the clones is not carried over; for the studies checked, unresolved V genes explain less than half of this, and the remainder is unexplained. D and trimming come from the DNA, and the V and J calls and clone size come from that table. This sample comprises roughly 2.4 million clones, around 95% of them detected only once. 0.1% to 0.15% of the sample belongs to the ten largest clones.

Sequenced: naive CD4+ T cells sorted from blood. The meaning of the sample's cell subset or site label: CD45RA+ positively selected. The clonotype comes from a man aged 18 to 29 in good health.

CDR3 loop: CASSVGSSYNEQFF. The sequence in DNA is TGTGCCAGCAGTGTCGGGAGCTCCTACAATGAGCAGTTCTTC. The chain is encoded by TRBV6-1 joined to TRBJ2-1, with TRBD2 as a weak D call on 6 bases. From a lookup of the germline V gene, CDR1 and CDR2 are MNHNS and SASEGT. The CDR3 holds 14 amino acids from the cysteine to the phenylalanine. The CDR3 DNA has 42 bases and is translated from base 1. A distance of 7 bases separates the germline ends of V and J, which lose 4 bases and 0 bases respectively.